This entry describes one T cell receptor beta chain. Its antigen is as yet unknown. This sample is part of a study of blood T cells in healthy people across ages. The study's findings and limits: The authors considered diversity estimates from one million T cells to be underestimates.

The donors, aged 6 to 90, were healthy Caucasians from Russia. Peripheral blood samples of 7.5 to 10 milliliters were drawn from each donor. Sample-barcoded 5' priming and a J-beta primer mix drove a second PCR of about 7 to 12 cycles. Each CDR3 protein is one row after TCRdb ran MiXCR on the 5' RACE reads. The data contain approximately 1.5 million distinct CDR3 sequences, about 42% of them singletons. The specimen sequenced was blood. The source of this sequence is a woman younger than 35 in good health.

CDR3 sequence: CASSHLPQETQYF. CDR3 sequence (DNA): TGTGCCAGCAGCCACCTACCCCAAGAGACCCAGTACTTC. The chain has TRBV3-1 and TRBJ2-5, with D unresolved. Per germline, CDR1 LGHDT and CDR2 YNNKEL (reference sequence). CDR3 length equals 13 residues. Trimming took 3 bases from V and 1 from J, leaving 6 bases between them.